This TCR beta chain was sequenced during a study of blood T cell repertoires in COVID-19. The wider study: Collection of acute and convalescent COVID-19 samples took place in the United States, Italy and Spain. Sources were T cells, B-cell-depleted T cells, or PBMCs; the material itself was cDNA or gDNA.

TCRdb's table, derived via immunoSEQ multiplex PCR, lists solely in-frame clones and lacks some. The table includes hundreds of thousands of clones, less than 90% detected once. Germline V gene sequence: CDR1 KGHDR, CDR2 SFDVKD. The CDR3 runs to 19 residues. The V and J ends lost 4 bases and 3 bases, in that order; junction bases with no gene match: 13. Sequences were obtained from peripheral blood. This clonotype originated in a man aged 35 to 55 with acute or convalescent COVID-19. The chain couples TRBV24-1 to TRBJ2-6; 8 nucleotides match TRBD1. The CDR3 nucleotides read TGTGCCACCAGTGAAAGACAGGGGTTAGGACCCTTTGGGGCCAACGTCCTGACTTTC. Translated: CATSERQGLGPFGANVLTF.